This T cell receptor (beta chain) was sequenced during a study of T-cell reconstitution after alpha-beta-depleted transplantation in children. Germline trimming cut 6 bases from V and 0 bases from J; bases unmatched to any gene: 6. The CDR3 has 16 amino acids. Overall study results and limits: Newly produced T cells mostly accounted for T-cell counts and diversity one year post-transplant. Reported findings indicate that, about two months after transplant, alpha-beta T cells came from several hundred expanded clones, which were derived from non-depleted graft cells. Several patients had high TCRbeta diversity at day 60; it came from surviving recipient T cells and thymic progenitors.

This clonotype was seen more than once but under ten times. Its antigen is currently unknown. Unique molecular identifiers were used to barcode this TCRbeta library. TCRdb reprocessed the PCR reads via MiXCR and lists one record per CDR3 protein. Here the sample spans around 580,000 distinct CDR3 sequences, roughly 23% being singletons. The material sequenced was PBMCs, mostly from graft donor cells, taken 360 days after TCRalphabeta/CD19-depleted stem cell transplant. The chain joins TRBV12-3 or TRBV12-4 to TRBJ2-2, with 8 bases that match TRBD1. The TCR sequence derives from a boy younger than two who had a stem cell transplant for acute myeloid leukemia, so the T cells may come from the graft donor. CDR3 DNA sequence: TGTGCCAGCAGGGATAACAGGGGGACGAACACCGGGGAGCTGTTTTTT. It specifies CASRDNRGTNTGELFF.